The next 8 T cell receptor beta chains were all read from a single sample in a study of cytomegalovirus exposure and HLA in healthy donors. Researchers ran the PCR with 60 Vbeta and 13 Jbeta primers. Only in-frame clones appear in the TCRdb table, and some are missing; sequencing was by immunoSEQ multiplex PCR. The table has about 120,000 clones, over 70% seen once; the top ten hold over 1.5%. The sample was PBMCs. The receptors were gathered from a woman aged 18-30 years in good health and CMV-seronegative.

The chain is built from TRBV30 and TRBJ2-3; D might be TRBD2 (5 bases). This CDR3 is 14 amino acids long. Deletions cut 4 bases from V and 0 bases from J, with 11 bases between. CDR1 is GTSNPN and CDR2 is SVGIG in the germline V gene (reference sequence). The CDR3 DNA sequence: TGTGCCTGGAATTCCGGGGAGAGCACAGATACGCAGTATTTT. This translates into CAWNSGESTDTQYF.

This clone was seen only once. The V gene is TRBV7-8, the J gene TRBJ1-2, with D maybe TRBD1 (5 bases). The germline gives CDR1 SGHVS, CDR2 FQNEAQ. V was shortened by 2 bases and J by 7 bases, with 20 bases between the two germline ends. The CDR3 runs to 16 residues. CDR3 region: CASSLSWGKQVLGYTF. CDR3 sequence (DNA): TGTGCCAGCAGCTTATCCTGGGGCAAACAAGTTCTTGGCTACACCTTC.

The chain has TRBV6-6 and TRBJ2-7; the D gene is possibly TRBD1 (6 bases). The CDR3 sequence is 14 residues long. V dropped 5 bases and J dropped 3 bases, with 14 bases sitting between them. Germline V gives CDR1 MNHNY, CDR2 SVGAGI (reference sequence). The CDR3 protein is CASSPLTGHYEQYF. DNA for the CDR3: TGTGCCAGCAGTCCTTTGACGGGACACTACGAGCAGTACTTC.

The genes are TRBV2 and TRBJ1-1; D is possibly TRBD1 (5 bases). CDR3 length: 13 residues. V lost 9 bases and J 1 base, leaving 12 bases between the germline ends. Germline assignment: CDR1 SNHLY and CDR2 FYNNEI. CDR3: CARARTSNTEAFF. The CDR3 nucleotides are TGTGCCAGAGCGCGGACATCGAACACTGAAGCTTTCTTT.

The table lists this clone with a count of one. This chain connects TRBV7-2 to TRBJ2-7, with D possibly matching TRBD2 (7 bases). The CDR3 contains 15 residues. Germline V gives CDR1 SGHTA, CDR2 FQGNSA. Trimming removed 1 base at V and 4 bases at J, with 14 bases between. This chain's CDR3 is CASSLERDIWYEQYF. The CDR3 nucleotides read TGTGCCAGCAGCTTAGAGCGGGACATCTGGTACGAGCAGTACTTC.

The V gene is TRBV5-6, the J gene TRBJ1-1; 7 nucleotides align to TRBD1. V lost 5 bases, J lost 1 base, and 5 bases stayed unmatched. This CDR3 region has 14 residues. The germline gives CDR1 SGHDT, CDR2 YYEEEE. The CDR3 nucleotides are TGTGCCAGCAGTCCTTGGACAGGGAACACTGAAGCTTTCTTT. This gives the protein CASSPWTGNTEAFF.

The chain links TRBV19 to TRBJ1-1; the D is unclear. Trimming removed 4 bases at V and 2 bases at J, with 8 bases between. The CDR3 loop spans 13 amino acids. Germline values: CDR1 LNHDA, CDR2 SQIVND (reference sequence). CDR3 in amino acids: CASSTTINTEAFF. CDR3 DNA sequence: TGTGCCAGTAGTACTACCATTAACACTGAAGCTTTCTTT.

This clone was recorded only once. The chain employs TRBV27 and TRBJ1-1; D is perhaps TRBD1 (5 bases). Germline assignment: CDR1 MNHEY and CDR2 SMNVEV (reference sequence). The CDR3 extends over 13 amino acids. Trimming stripped 6 bases from V and 2 bases from J, with 10 bases between. CDR3 sequence reads: CASSRQKNTEAFF. CDR3 bases: TGTGCCAGCAGCCGACAGAAAAACACTGAAGCTTTCTTT.